The 32 T cell receptor beta chains reported below all come from one sample, sequenced in a study of T cells after yellow fever vaccination. TCRdb processed the 5' RACE reads anew with MiXCR; each CDR3 protein has one entry. The table has approximately 610,000 distinct CDR3 sequences, around a sixth seen once; the top ten hold about 18%. The starting material was PBMCs, obtained roughly 5 days after the first yellow fever vaccination. The receptors here all came from a man younger than 35 who received the YFV17D yellow fever vaccine.

The rearrangement uses TRBV20-1 and TRBJ2-1, with 11 nucleotides matching TRBD1. V shed 0 bases, J shed 11 bases, and the junction held 6 bases outside the gene matches. The germline V gene encodes CDR1 DFQATT and CDR2 SNEGSKA (reference sequence). CDR3 size: 14 residues. This CDR3 reads CSARDGDRGVQQFF. As DNA, the CDR3 is TGCAGTGCTAGAGATGGGGACAGGGGGGTTCAGCAGTTCTTC.

This clonotype was seen more than once but under ten times. CDR3 loop: CASSQEGWNSNQPQHF. In DNA, the CDR3 is TGCGCCAGCAGCCAAGAAGGTTGGAATAGCAATCAGCCCCAGCATTTT. The chain joins TRBV4-1 to TRBJ1-5; D remains ambiguous. V shed 0 bases and J shed 0 bases, with 9 bases lying between them. Per germline, CDR1 MGHRA and CDR2 YSYEKL. CDR3 size: 16 residues.

This clonotype was counted between two and nine times. V usage is TRBV18 and J usage is TRBJ2-5; 15 nucleotides line up with TRBD2. The J segment lost 2 bases and the V segment lost 6 bases, leaving 7 bases of the junction unmatched. The length of the CDR3 is 17 residues. The germline gives CDR1 KGHSH, CDR2 LQKENI. CDR3 bases: TGTGCCAGCTCTTCCGGGACTAGCGGGGGGTCGCAAGAGACCCAGTACTTC. Translating gives CASSSGTSGGSQETQYF.

The chain joins TRBV5-6 to TRBJ2-7; D not certain. CDR1 and CDR2 (germline): SGHDT, YYEEEE. V lost 1 base, J lost 3 bases, and 14 bases lay in between. The CDR3 runs 15 residues. This CDR3 reads CASSLPSPDGYEQYV. DNA for the CDR3: TGTGCCAGCAGCTTGCCAAGTCCGGATGGCTACGAGCAGTACGTC.

The CDR3, as DNA: TGTGCCAGCAGCTCACATCGCCGGGGCGACCAGTATTTT. Protein: CASSSHRRGDQYF. The rearrangement uses TRBV7-9 and TRBJ2-3; D may correspond to TRBD1 or TRBD2 (5 bases each). Trimming stripped 4 bases from V and 12 bases from J, with 17 bases between. The CDR3 length is 13 residues. Germline CDR1 reads SEHNR; CDR2 reads FQNEAQ (reference sequence).

The CDR3 DNA is TGCAGTGCTATCGGACTGCGGGGGGTCCCCTACGAGCAGTACTTC. It codes for CSAIGLRGVPYEQYF. The rearrangement links TRBV20-1 to TRBJ2-7, with 8 positions matching TRBD2. This CDR3 has 15 amino acids. V dropped 4 bases and J dropped 2; count of bases not matched to a gene: 10. Per the germline V gene, CDR1 is DFQATT and CDR2 is SNEGSKA (reference sequence).

This clonotype was detected a few times. The chain couples TRBV5-1 to TRBJ1-6, with D perhaps TRBD1 (6 bases). Between the trimmed V and J ends, which lost 4 bases and 14 bases, there was a span of 16 bases. The CDR3 has 13 residues. Germline CDR1 SGHRS, CDR2 YFSETQ. The CDR3 nucleotides read TGCGCCAGCAGCGGGGACCTGAGGGGGACCCTCCACTTT. Its protein product is CASSGDLRGTLHF.

The table lists this clonotype with a few counts. The V call is TRBV30, the J call TRBJ1-1, with unresolved D. This CDR3 is built from 13 residues. Trimming took off 5 bases at V and 3 bases at J, with 13 bases between the two ends. The germline gives CDR1 GTSNPN, CDR2 SVGIG (reference sequence). The CDR3 DNA sequence: TGTGCCTGGGTAAGCAGTACTTACACTGAAGCTTTCTTT. This gives the protein CAWVSSTYTEAFF. The full variable domain, its missing parts supplied by reference TRBV30 and TRBJ1-1, is SQTIHQWPATLVQPVGSPLSLECTVEGTSNPNLYWYRQAAGRGLQLLFYSVGIGQISSEVPQNLSASRPQDRQFILSSKKLLLSDSGFYLCAWVSSTYTEAFFGQGTRLTVV.

V gene TRBV11-2 combines with J gene TRBJ2-1; 12 nucleotides match TRBD1. The germline V gene has CDR1 SGHAT and CDR2 FQNNGV. This CDR3 comprises 14 residues. The V and J ends lost 4 bases and 8 bases, in that order; junction bases with no gene match: 3. As DNA, the CDR3 is TGTGCCAGCAGCTGGGACAGGGGGCTCGATGAGCAGTTCTTC. Translated: CASSWDRGLDEQFF.

The table lists this clonotype with many counts. The chain combines TRBV11-2 with TRBJ2-5; D unresolved. This CDR3 is built from 13 residues. Trimming removed 4 bases at V and 2 bases at J, with 8 bases between. Germline CDR1 is SGHAT and CDR2 is FQNNGV. In DNA, the CDR3 is TGTGCCAGCAGCTCAAGCCCACAAGAGACCCAGTACTTC. Its translation: CASSSSPQETQYF.

This chain joins TRBV7-9 and TRBJ2-5, with TRBD1 matching 8 bases. CDR1 is SEHNR and CDR2 is FQNEAQ in the germline V gene (reference sequence). After removal of 4 bases from V and 4 bases from J, the junction contained 8 bases not matched to a gene. CDR3 length equals 15 residues. CDR3 bases: TGTGCCAGCAGCTACCAGGGGGCGAAACGAGAGACCCAGTACTTC. Protein sequence: CASSYQGAKRETQYF.

On this clonotype: The junction shows a germline mismatch at one end, possibly a read error. The chain employs TRBV2 and TRBJ1-5; D gene unclear. The CDR3 spans 15 residues. Germline V gives CDR1 SNHLY, CDR2 FYNNEI. DNA of the CDR3: TGTGCCAGCAGAGAAGGTTGGGATTACAATCAGCCCCAGCATTTT. It translates to CASREGWDYNQPQHF.

At least ten counts were recorded for this clonotype. This chain links TRBV6-5 with TRBJ2-3, with 8 nucleotides matching TRBD1. The V segment lost 2 bases and the J segment 3 bases; nucleotides outside the gene matches: 4. There are 15 residues in the CDR3. Germline CDR1 reads MNHEY; CDR2 reads SVGAGI. The DNA of the CDR3 is TGTGCCAGCAGTTACCAGGGGGCTCGGACAGATACGCAGTATTTT. Its translation is CASSYQGARTDTQYF.

The V gene is TRBV7-9, the J gene TRBJ2-3; TRBD1 aligns across 9 bases. The V gene end was trimmed by 5 bases and the J gene end by 2 bases; junction bases not matched to a gene: 8. Germline V gene lookup returns CDR1 SEHNR and CDR2 FQNEAQ (reference sequence). This CDR3 is 16 amino acids long. CDR3 sequence (DNA): TGTGCCAGCAGCGAGCCGGGACAGGGCTACACAGATACGCAGTATTTT. Amino acid sequence: CASSEPGQGYTDTQYF.

This clonotype was seen a few times. The chain links TRBV11-2 to TRBJ1-6; D not resolved. Deletions cut 5 bases from V and 0 bases from J, with 8 bases between. This CDR3 spans 15 amino acids. Germline V lookup: CDR1 SGHAT, CDR2 FQNNGV. The DNA for the CDR3 is TGTGCCAGCAGCATTGAAAGCTCCTATAATTCACCCCTCCACTTT. This encodes CASSIESSYNSPLHF. The entire variable domain, with the rest obtained from reference TRBV11-2 and TRBJ1-6, is as follows: EAGVAQSPRYKIIEKRQSVAFWCNPISGHATLYWYQQILGQGPKLLIQFQNNGVVDDSQLPKDRFSAERLKGVDSTLKIQPAKLEDSAVYLCASSIESSYNSPLHFGNGTRLTVT.

This clonotype was picked up a small number of times. The CDR3 DNA is TGCGCCAGCAGCTTGGGAGGAGGAGAGCAAGAGACCCAGTACTTC. It is translated as CASSLGGGEQETQYF. This chain links TRBV5-1 with TRBJ2-5, with a weak D call TRBD2 (5 bases). The germline V gene has CDR1 SGHRS and CDR2 YFSETQ. The CDR3 has 15 amino acids. Trimming cost V 0 bases and J 2 bases, with 11 bases left between them.

In this sample, this clonotype turned up a few times. This sequence joins TRBV6-2 or TRBV6-3 and TRBJ2-5, with D hard to call. The CDR3 has 12 amino acids. Germline V lookup: CDR1 MNHEY, CDR2 SVGEGT. V gave up 3 bases and J gave up 2 bases, with 4 bases separating them. The CDR3 nucleotides read TGTGCCAGCAGTTATAGTCAAGAGACCCAGTACTTC. Translated, it gives CASSYSQETQYF.

The rearrangement joins TRBV7-6 to TRBJ2-1; TRBD1 matches 11 bases. CDR3 length: 15 amino acids. The junction had 5 bases not matched to a gene; V was cut back by 4 bases and J by 6 bases. Germline values: CDR1 SGHVS, CDR2 FNYEAQ. CDR3 region: CASSSSGTGGNEQFF. The CDR3 nucleotides are TGTGCCAGCAGCTCCTCCGGGACAGGGGGCAATGAGCAGTTCTTC.

This clonotype has just a few counts. The gene calls are TRBV4-2 and TRBJ2-5, with 10 nucleotides matching TRBD2. The germline CDR1 and CDR2 sequences are LGHNA and YNFKEQ. This CDR3 is built from 17 residues. V gave up 0 bases and J gave up 4 bases; unmatched junction bases: 8. DNA of the CDR3: TGTGCCAGCAGCCAAGACCCTAGCGGGGGTCGGTCAGAGACCCAGTACTTC. Translated, it gives CASSQDPSGGRSETQYF.

In this sample, this clonotype turned up once. The chain employs TRBV18 and TRBJ1-3, with TRBD1 matching 10 bases. There are 16 residues in the CDR3. Germline loops: CDR1 KGHSH, CDR2 LQKENI. The trim removed 3 bases at V and 2 bases at J, leaving 4 bases unmatched. The CDR3 DNA is TGTGCCAGCTCACCTTCCGGGACAGGGGCTGGAAACACCATATATTTT. This encodes CASSPSGTGAGNTIYF.

This chain uses TRBV10-3 with TRBJ1-4; D ambiguous. Looked up from germline, CDR1 is ENHRY and CDR2 is SYGVKD. V lost 2 bases, J lost 7 bases, and 17 bases lay in between. This CDR3 contains 16 residues. CDR3 protein: CAISERYYGGGEKLFF. CDR3 in DNA: TGTGCCATCAGTGAGCGGTACTACGGAGGTGGTGAAAAACTGTTTTTT.

This clonotype was counted ten times or more. The chain couples TRBV28 to TRBJ2-2; D is unresolved. The CDR3 covers 18 residues. CDR1 and CDR2 from the germline V gene are MDHEN and SYDVKM. Trimming shortened V by 2 bases and J by 0 bases, and 16 bases separated the two germline ends. CDR3 sequence (DNA): TGTGCCAGCAGTTTAAATGGCGCCGGGCGGTCGAACACCGGGGAGCTGTTTTTT. Protein product: CASSLNGAGRSNTGELFF. Full variable domain (rest looked up from reference TRBV28 and TRBJ2-2): DVKVTQSSRYLVKRTGEKVFLECVQDMDHENMFWYRQDPGLGLRLIYFSYDVKMKEKGDIPEGYSVSREKKERFSLILESASTNQTSMYLCASSLNGAGRSNTGELFFGEGSRLTVL.

The V and J genes are TRBV24-1 and TRBJ2-3; 9 bases line up with TRBD2. The CDR3 is 20 amino acids. The V and J ends lost 0 bases and 6 bases, in that order; junction bases with no gene match: 18. Germline lookup yields CDR1 KGHDR and CDR2 SFDVKD. CDR3: CATSDLAGTSTEHGPDTQYF. Written as DNA, the CDR3 is TGTGCCACCAGTGATTTGGCCGGGACTAGCACAGAGCACGGGCCGGATACGCAGTATTTT.

This clonotype was counted only a few times. The chain employs TRBV7-2 and TRBJ2-3, with TRBD1 matching 9 bases. The germline V gene has CDR1 SGHTA and CDR2 FQGNSA. V shed 5 bases and J 6 bases; nucleotides not matched to a gene: 12. This CDR3 region has 16 residues. CDR3 coding DNA: TGTGCCAGCAGCCGTCAGGTGACAGGGGGAATGGATACGCAGTATTTT. Translating gives CASSRQVTGGMDTQYF.

This clonotype has just a few counts. The chain carries TRBV15 and TRBJ1-4; no definite D call. V was shortened by 0 bases and J by 5 bases, with 1 base between the two germline ends. Germline V gives CDR1 LNHNV, CDR2 YYDKDF (reference sequence). The CDR3 is made up of 12 amino acids. CDR3 nucleotides: TGTGCCACCAGCAGAGAAAATGAAAAACTGTTTTTT. It translates to CATSRENEKLFF.

This clonotype was observed a few times. The gene calls are TRBV27 and TRBJ1-1, with D perhaps TRBD1 (5 bases). This CDR3 contains 16 residues. V was cut by 6 bases and J by 2 bases, with 19 bases left in between. Germline-derived CDR1 and CDR2 are MNHEY and SMNVEV (reference sequence). DNA of the CDR3: TGTGCCAGCAGCCCCGGAATGGGACGGTTAAACACTGAAGCTTTCTTT. Protein: CASSPGMGRLNTEAFF.

In its sample, this clonotype was seen a few times. The chain combines TRBV7-2 with TRBJ1-2; unclear D gene. Trimming pared 5 bases from V and 0 bases from J, leaving 16 bases between. This CDR3 region has 16 residues. The germline V gene has CDR1 SGHTA and CDR2 FQGNSA. The CDR3 nucleotides are TGTGCCAGCAGCCCAAGGTCTACTCTCTCTAACTATGGCTACACCTTC. This codes for CASSPRSTLSNYGYTF.

This chain uses TRBV18 with TRBJ1-1, with 11 bases aligning to TRBD1. Germline CDR1 KGHSH, CDR2 LQKENI. With V trimmed by 2 bases and J by 11 bases, 4 bases remained unmatched. The CDR3 contains 13 residues. Here the CDR3 DNA reads TGTGCCAGCTCACCAGGGACAGGGGGGAGTGCTTTCTTT. Translation gives CASSPGTGGSAFF.

This chain links TRBV7-9 with TRBJ1-4; D remains unclear. V was clipped by 0 bases and J by 7 bases, with 9 bases between them. Germline-derived CDR1 and CDR2 are SEHNR and FQNEAQ (reference sequence). The CDR3 totals 14 residues. The CDR3 DNA is TGTGCCAGCAGCTTAGCGTCAGAACTTGAAAAACTGTTTTTT. It is translated as CASSLASELEKLFF.

The chain uses TRBV5-1 and TRBJ2-1; 7 nucleotides match TRBD2. V shed 4 bases and J 2 bases; nucleotides not matched to a gene: 6. Germline V gene data show CDR1 as SGHRS and CDR2 as YFSETQ. This CDR3 has 15 residues. The CDR3 DNA is TGCGCCAGCAGCAACCCAGCGGGGCCCTACAATGAGCAGTTCTTC. It specifies CASSNPAGPYNEQFF.

The chain employs TRBV4-1 and TRBJ1-2, with 8 bases lining up with TRBD1. The V gene's germline CDR1 is MGHRA and CDR2 YSYEKL. Trimming at V came to 4 bases and at J to 6 bases, leaving 7 bases not matched to a gene. The CDR3 has 14 residues. CDR3 region: CASSPVTGDHGYTF. The CDR3 DNA follows: TGCGCCAGCAGCCCCGTGACAGGGGACCATGGCTACACCTTC.

This clonotype was seen at least ten times. The J gene is TRBJ2-3, the V gene TRBV5-1, with 7 positions matching TRBD2. The germline CDR1 and CDR2 sequences are SGHRS and YFSETQ. The trim removed 8 bases at V and 1 base at J, leaving 7 bases unmatched. The CDR3 spans 14 residues. CDR3 sequence (DNA): TGCGCCAGTGGCGGGGGTGAAGGCACAGATACGCAGTATTTT. It specifies CASGGGEGTDTQYF.